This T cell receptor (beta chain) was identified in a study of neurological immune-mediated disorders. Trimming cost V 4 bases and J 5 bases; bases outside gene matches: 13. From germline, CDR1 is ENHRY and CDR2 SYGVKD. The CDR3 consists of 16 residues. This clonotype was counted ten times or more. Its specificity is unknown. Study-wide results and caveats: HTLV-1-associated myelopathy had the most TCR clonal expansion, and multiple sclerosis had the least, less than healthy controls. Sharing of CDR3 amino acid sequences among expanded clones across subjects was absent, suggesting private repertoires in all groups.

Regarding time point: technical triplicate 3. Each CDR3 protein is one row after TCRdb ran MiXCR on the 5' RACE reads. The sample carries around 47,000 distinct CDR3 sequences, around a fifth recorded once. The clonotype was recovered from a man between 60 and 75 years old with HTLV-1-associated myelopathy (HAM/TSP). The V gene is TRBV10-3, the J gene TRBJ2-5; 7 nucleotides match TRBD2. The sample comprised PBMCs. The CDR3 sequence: CAISADSGGRTETQYF. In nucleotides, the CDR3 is TGTGCCATCAGTGCCGATTCGGGGGGACGCACGGAGACCCAGTACTTC.